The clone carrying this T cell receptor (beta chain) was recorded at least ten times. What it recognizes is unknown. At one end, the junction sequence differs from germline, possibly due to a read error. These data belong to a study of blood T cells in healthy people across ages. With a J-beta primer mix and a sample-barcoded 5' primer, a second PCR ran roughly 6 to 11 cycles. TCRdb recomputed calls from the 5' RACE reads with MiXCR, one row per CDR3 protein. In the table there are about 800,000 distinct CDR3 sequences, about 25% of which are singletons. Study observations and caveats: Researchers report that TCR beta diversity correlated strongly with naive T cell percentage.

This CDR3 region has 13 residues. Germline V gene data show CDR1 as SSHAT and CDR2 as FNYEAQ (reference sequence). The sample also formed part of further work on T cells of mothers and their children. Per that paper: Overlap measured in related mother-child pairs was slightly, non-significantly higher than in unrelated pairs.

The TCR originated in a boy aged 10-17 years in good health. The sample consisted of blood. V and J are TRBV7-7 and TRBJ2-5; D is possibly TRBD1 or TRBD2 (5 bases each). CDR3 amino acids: CASSETWGETQYF. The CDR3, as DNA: TGTGCTAGCAGCGAAACTTGGGGGGAGACCCAGTACTTC.